The present entry profiles one TCR beta chain with its context. Each CDR3 protein gets one entry after TCRdb re-called the 5' RACE reads with MiXCR. The sample shows 58,000 or so distinct CDR3 sequences, approximately 30% of them seen only once. These data come from a study of T-cell memory formation after mild COVID-19. Germline V gene data show CDR1 as SGDLS and CDR2 as YYNGEE. V was cut by 4 bases and J by 5 bases, with 13 bases left in between. This CDR3 contains 13 residues. The sequencing sample was made of PBMCs or a T cell subset sorted from them (not recorded which). This receptor was taken from a man between 18 and 29 years old who had mild COVID-19 (a few samples of this study predate the infection). Cell type and time point are not known. The chain combines TRBV9 with TRBJ2-7; D remains ambiguous. The CDR3 protein is CASSPPAANEQYF. DNA of the CDR3: TGTGCCAGCAGCCCTCCCGCGGCGAACGAGCAGTACTTC.